Listed below are T cell receptor beta chains from one sample, sequenced in a study of T-cell reconstitution after alpha-beta-depleted transplantation in children. TCRdb used MiXCR to reprocess the PCR reads, holding one entry per CDR3 protein. The table shows around 370,000 distinct CDR3 sequences, with under 20% occurring only once. The specimen was PBMCs, mostly from graft donor cells, collected 360 days after TCRalphabeta/CD19-depleted stem cell transplant. These receptors all come from a male patient between 2 and 15 years old who had a stem cell transplant for acute lymphoblastic leukemia, so the T cells may come from the graft donor. Each CDR3 is given with its conserved first and last residue. The order of the fields is V gene, J gene, CDR3 protein.

v_call: TRBV12-3/TRBV12-4
j_call: TRBJ2-1
cdr3_aa: CASSSLGRDEQFF

v_call: TRBV10-1
j_call: TRBJ2-3
cdr3_aa: CASNRGRGDTQYF

v_call: TRBV10-3
j_call: TRBJ2-5
cdr3_aa: CAISERQFQETQYF

v_call: TRBV12-5
j_call: TRBJ1-2
cdr3_aa: CASGLTTGRSGYGYTF

v_call: TRBV15
j_call: TRBJ2-1
cdr3_aa: CATSRDWAGLNEQFF

v_call: TRBV7-9
j_call: TRBJ2-2
cdr3_aa: CASSPGGAGELFF

v_call: TRBV11-2
j_call: TRBJ2-4
cdr3_aa: CASSWPDRGYIQYF

v_call: TRBV24-1
j_call: TRBJ1-3
cdr3_aa: CATSDPGTARNTIYF

v_call: TRBV6-1
j_call: TRBJ2-7
cdr3_aa: CASTLSITDQAYEQYF

v_call: TRBV11-2
j_call: TRBJ2-2
cdr3_aa: CATDRREGLDTGELFF

v_call: TRBV5-4
j_call: TRBJ2-5
cdr3_aa: CASSSKTGQETQYF

v_call: TRBV10-3
j_call: TRBJ2-7
cdr3_aa: CAITTSGRAAQYF

v_call: TRBV4-3
j_call: TRBJ2-2
cdr3_aa: CASSQGLAGTGELFF

v_call: TRBV21-1
j_call: TRBJ1-5
cdr3_aa: CASSTRAGVRVGSNQPQHF

v_call: TRBV20-1
j_call: TRBJ2-1
cdr3_aa: CSASLADEQFF

v_call: TRBV28
j_call: TRBJ2-1
cdr3_aa: CASSLGVEYNEQFF

v_call: TRBV7-2
j_call: TRBJ2-7
cdr3_aa: CASSFRGNYEQYF

v_call: TRBV5-1
j_call: TRBJ2-5
cdr3_aa: CASSLLTETQYF

v_call: TRBV6-2/TRBV6-3
j_call: TRBJ2-2
cdr3_aa: CASSYRRVAGGELFF

v_call: TRBV29-1
j_call: TRBJ2-7
cdr3_aa: CSVELLLAGLYEQYF

v_call: TRBV15
j_call: TRBJ2-5
cdr3_aa: CATSRDRARDPQYF

v_call: TRBV28
j_call: TRBJ1-1
cdr3_aa: CASLSPYWDGPTEAFF

v_call: TRBV20-1
j_call: TRBJ2-7
cdr3_aa: CSARGFSGRIYEQYF

v_call: TRBV13
j_call: TRBJ2-3
cdr3_aa: CASSLLRESTDTQYF

v_call: TRBV5-1
j_call: TRBJ1-2
cdr3_aa: CASSLNRFLNYGYTF

v_call: TRBV9
j_call: TRBJ2-5
cdr3_aa: CASSVGTSGFQETQYF

v_call: TRBV2
j_call: TRBJ2-7
cdr3_aa: CASLRTSGIYEQYF

v_call: TRBV12-3/TRBV12-4
j_call: TRBJ2-3
cdr3_aa: CASSLARRGWLTDTQYF

v_call: TRBV5-1
j_call: TRBJ2-3
cdr3_aa: CASRPGQGQGYTQYF

v_call: TRBV6-2/TRBV6-3
j_call: TRBJ2-1
cdr3_aa: CASSYDRGRGGRAYNEQFF

v_call: TRBV12-3/TRBV12-4
j_call: TRBJ2-7
cdr3_aa: CASSLWQQYEQYF

v_call: TRBV28
j_call: TRBJ2-7
cdr3_aa: CASSPPDVYEQYF

v_call: TRBV11-3
j_call: TRBJ2-3
cdr3_aa: CASSRTSDTQYF

v_call: TRBV5-4
j_call: TRBJ2-7
cdr3_aa: CASSLGGAGRSYEQYF

v_call: TRBV10-3
j_call: TRBJ1-2
cdr3_aa: CAISESGRIYGYTF

v_call: TRBV6-5
j_call: TRBJ1-5
cdr3_aa: CASSPASRGRIRGNQPQHF

v_call: TRBV7-2
j_call: TRBJ2-2
cdr3_aa: CASSLVGSGELFF

v_call: TRBV11-2
j_call: TRBJ1-6
cdr3_aa: CASSLDASYPRSSYNSPLHF

v_call: TRBV27
j_call: TRBJ1-4
cdr3_aa: CASSPRQGGEKLFF

v_call: TRBV19
j_call: TRBJ2-7
cdr3_aa: CASNGRVGDSEQYF

v_call: TRBV28
j_call: TRBJ1-1
cdr3_aa: CASSPTQGVGTEAFF

v_call: TRBV28
j_call: TRBJ2-3
cdr3_aa: CASSLYPLAEATGTDTQYF

v_call: TRBV10-3
j_call: TRBJ2-2
cdr3_aa: CAIRPGQDTGELFF

v_call: TRBV4-1
j_call: TRBJ2-7
cdr3_aa: CASSQEAQPSYEQYF

v_call: TRBV7-2
j_call: TRBJ1-5
cdr3_aa: CASSLVMVGNQPQHF

v_call: TRBV18
j_call: TRBJ2-1
cdr3_aa: CASSSGLASVHEQFF

v_call: TRBV5-1
j_call: TRBJ2-5
cdr3_aa: CASSPWGSGTLQETQYF

v_call: TRBV6-5
j_call: TRBJ1-6
cdr3_aa: CASSYSGKDSPLHF

v_call: TRBV5-5
j_call: TRBJ2-4
cdr3_aa: CASSWSGTLGAKNIQYF